This T cell receptor beta chain was identified in a study of T-cell reconstitution after alpha-beta-depleted transplantation in children. Study conclusions and caveats: Fresh T-cell production supplied most of the T-cell counts and diversity seen one year after transplant. For some patients, TCRbeta diversity was high at day 60 because of recipient T cells and thymic progenitors that survived. Approximately two months post-transplant, alpha-beta T cells reportedly originated from several hundred expanded graft clones.

TCRbeta library preparation incorporated unique molecular identifiers. TCRdb reprocessed the PCR reads with MiXCR, giving one entry per CDR3 protein. This repertoire shows fewer than 550,000 distinct CDR3 sequences, roughly 11% found once; its top ten account for 13% to 15%. Notes on this clonotype: The target antigen is unknown.

CDR3 length equals 19 residues. V lost 0 bases to trimming and J lost 2 bases, with 21 bases between them. Germline CDR1 SGDLS, CDR2 YYNGEE. This sample comprised PBMCs, mostly from graft donor cells, obtained 180 days after TCRalphabeta/CD19-depleted stem cell transplant. This chain joins TRBV9 and TRBJ2-1; D is perhaps TRBD2 (5 bases). The sequence came from a female patient aged 2 to 10 who had a stem cell transplant for aplastic anemia, so the T cells may come from the graft donor. The CDR3 reads CASSVVAGSSREPYNEQFF. CDR3 DNA: TGTGCCAGCAGCGTAGTGGCTGGGTCTAGCCGAGAACCCTACAATGAGCAGTTCTTC.